The 5 T cell receptor beta chains listed next were all sequenced from one sample in a study of regulatory T cells in long-lasting Graves disease (TCRdb year 2021). The sample's time point, from its label and the paper: newly diagnosed GD, antithyroid drugs for less than 3 months. For both TCR sequencing and RNA sequencing, RNA was extracted from PBMCs in TRIzol. The library came from multiplex PCR. This sample was sequenced with an Illumina HiSeq 4000. TCR beta libraries were built with iRepertoire HTBI primers and Arm-PCR amplification of CDR3 regions. Using fastp at Q25 and MiXCR, TCRdb reprocessed the public reads and kept productive beta chains. CDR3 protein sequences are deduplicated, and each keeps its most common genes and DNA. The sample contains fewer than 400,000 distinct CDR3 sequences, about 20% of them found a single time. The ten largest clones take up about 36% of the sample. The specimen comprised peripheral blood mononuclear cells (PBMCs), sampled at new diagnosis, from a patient treated with antithyroid drugs. Receptor source: a female donor with Graves disease.

This clonotype occurred many times. The chain combines TRBV7-3 with TRBJ2-1; D ambiguous. V lost 3 bases to trimming and J lost 2 bases, with 14 bases between them. Germline V gene lookup returns CDR1 SGHTA and CDR2 FQGTGA. This CDR3 has 16 amino acids. The CDR3 reads CASSLLAASTYNEQFF. CDR3 nucleotides: TGTGCCAGCAGCTTGTTAGCAGCGTCCACCTACAATGAGCAGTTCTTC. Based on the CDR3 plus reference TRBV7-3 and TRBJ2-1, the full variable domain is GAGVSQTPSNKVTEKGKYVELRCDPISGHTALYWYRQSLGQGPEFLIYFQGTGAADDSGLPNDRFFAVRPEGSVSTLKIQRTERGDSAVYLCASSLLAASTYNEQFFGPGTRLTVL.

This clonotype was detected many times. J is TRBJ2-1 and V is TRBV6-2 or TRBV6-3, with 8 positions matching TRBD2. The CDR3 is 16 amino acids. Per germline, CDR1 MNHEY and CDR2 SVGEGT. The V segment lost 6 bases and the J segment 8 bases; nucleotides outside the gene matches: 15. CDR3 region: CASRDAGSGSRDEQFF. The CDR3 DNA follows: TGTGCCAGCAGGGATGCGGGGAGCGGGAGCCGGGATGAGCAGTTCTTC.

The CDR3 bases are TGTGCCAGTAGTCTGACAGGGGATGGTAACACTGAAGCTTTCTTT. This gives the protein CASSLTGDGNTEAFF. The chain combines TRBV19 with TRBJ1-1; 8 bases are a match to TRBD1. The germline CDR1 and CDR2 sequences are LNHDA and SQIVND (reference sequence). The J segment lost 2 bases and the V segment lost 5 bases, leaving 7 bases of the junction unmatched. CDR3 length equals 15 residues.

Many counts were recorded for this clonotype. V is TRBV6-5 and J is TRBJ2-1; D possibly corresponds to TRBD2 (5 bases). Trimming shortened V by 0 bases and J by 8 bases, and 11 bases separated the two germline ends. The germline CDR1 and CDR2 sequences are MNHEY and SVGAGI. The CDR3 contains 14 residues. The CDR3 bases are TGTGCCAGCAGTTACTCTGTCGGGGTCTATGAGCAGTTCTTC. This encodes CASSYSVGVYEQFF.

This clonotype has more than one count but fewer than ten. The V gene is TRBV20-1, the J gene TRBJ2-1, with 14 positions matching TRBD2. Trimming cost V 5 bases and J 2 bases; bases outside gene matches: 2. The CDR3 runs 15 residues. Germline V CDR1 and CDR2: DFQATT, SNEGSKA (reference sequence). The CDR3 spells CSAPTSGRAYNEQFF. CDR3 nucleotides: TGCAGTGCTCCGACTAGCGGGAGGGCCTACAATGAGCAGTTCTTC.